A single sample gave rise to the 3 T cell receptor beta chains below, sequenced in a study of cytomegalovirus exposure and HLA in healthy donors. It was with 60 Vbeta and 13 Jbeta primers that the PCR ran. The method was immunoSEQ multiplex PCR; TCRdb's version includes in-frame clones alone and lacks a portion of them. The sample lists approximately 170,000 clones, 65% to 80% occurring once. Source material: PBMCs. All receptors come from a woman aged 35 to 49 in good health and CMV-seropositive.

J is TRBJ1-1 and V is TRBV6-6; 7 nucleotides line up with TRBD1. The V gene end was trimmed by 4 bases and the J gene end by 0 bases; junction bases not matched to a gene: 2. Germline CDR1 is MNHNY and CDR2 is SVGAGI (reference sequence). The CDR3 loop spans 14 amino acids. As DNA, the CDR3 is TGTGCCAGCAGTTGGGACAGCGTGAACACTGAAGCTTTCTTT. Its protein is CASSWDSVNTEAFF.

The chain carries TRBV28 and TRBJ2-2, with 7 bases fitting TRBD1. The junction had 7 bases not matched to a gene; V was cut back by 5 bases and J by 7 bases. This CDR3 comprises 14 residues. CDR1 is MDHEN, CDR2 SYDVKM, per germline. The CDR3 bases are TGTGCCAGCAGTCTAGGGGGCTTGGGCGGGGAGCTGTTTTTT. It translates to CASSLGGLGGELFF.

The chain combines TRBV29-1 with TRBJ2-4; D gene unclear. Germline CDR1 SQVTM, CDR2 ANQGSEA. The ends were cut back, 4 bases at V and 4 bases at J, with 8 bases in the middle. The length of the CDR3 is 12 residues. CDR3 nucleotides: TGCAGCGTTGGCCAGATGAAAAACATTCAGTACTTC. Translating it yields CSVGQMKNIQYF.